The clone carrying this T cell receptor beta chain was picked up one time. The antigen is unknown. The V segment lost 5 bases and the J segment 4 bases; nucleotides outside the gene matches: 6. CDR1 and CDR2 from the germline V gene are SGHVS and FQNEAQ. The CDR3 covers 15 residues. This specimen comes from a study of CD8+ T cells in alopecia areata. General observations from the study: In lesional scalp, particularly from alopecia totalis/universalis, clonality was higher than in normal scalp. Sharing of TCRs across patients appeared less clear than in mice, possibly for HLA-related reasons.

cDNA reverse transcribed from extracted RNA served as the sequencing template. Clones were read by immunoSEQ multiplex PCR, and TCRdb kept only the in-frame ones, dropping some. The sample yields around 36,000 clones, 45% to 65% seen once. Sorting of the five patients' CD4+ cells gave CD25+CD127- cells as the output. This sequence joins TRBV7-8 and TRBJ1-5; 9 positions agree with TRBD1. Sample: CD4+ Tregs sorted from blood. The receptor's source is a human donor with alopecia areata. CDR3 DNA: TGTGCCAGCAGCCCCGGACAGGGGTTGAATCAGCCCCAGCATTTT. Its protein is CASSPGQGLNQPQHF. Complete variable domain (other parts from reference TRBV7-8 and TRBJ1-5): GAGVSQSPRYKVAKRGQDVALRCDPISGHVSLFWYQQALGQGPEFLTYFQNEAQLDKSGLPSDRFFAERPEGSVSTLKIQRTQQEDSAVYLCASSPGQGLNQPQHFGDGTRLSIL.